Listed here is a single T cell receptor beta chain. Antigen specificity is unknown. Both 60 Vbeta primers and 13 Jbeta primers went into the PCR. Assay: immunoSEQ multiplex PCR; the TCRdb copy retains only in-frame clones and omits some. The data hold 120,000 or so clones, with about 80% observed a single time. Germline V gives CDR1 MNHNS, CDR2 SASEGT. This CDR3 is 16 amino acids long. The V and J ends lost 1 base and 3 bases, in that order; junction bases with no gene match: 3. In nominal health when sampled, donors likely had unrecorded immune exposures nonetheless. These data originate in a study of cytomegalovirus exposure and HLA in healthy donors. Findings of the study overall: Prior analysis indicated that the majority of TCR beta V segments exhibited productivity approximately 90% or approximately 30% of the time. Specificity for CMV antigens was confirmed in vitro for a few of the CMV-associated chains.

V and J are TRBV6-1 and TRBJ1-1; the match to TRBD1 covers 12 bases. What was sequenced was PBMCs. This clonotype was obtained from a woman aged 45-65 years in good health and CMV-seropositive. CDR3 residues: CASSEEGQGAYTEAFF. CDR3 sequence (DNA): TGTGCCAGCAGTGAAGAGGGACAGGGGGCATACACTGAAGCTTTCTTT.